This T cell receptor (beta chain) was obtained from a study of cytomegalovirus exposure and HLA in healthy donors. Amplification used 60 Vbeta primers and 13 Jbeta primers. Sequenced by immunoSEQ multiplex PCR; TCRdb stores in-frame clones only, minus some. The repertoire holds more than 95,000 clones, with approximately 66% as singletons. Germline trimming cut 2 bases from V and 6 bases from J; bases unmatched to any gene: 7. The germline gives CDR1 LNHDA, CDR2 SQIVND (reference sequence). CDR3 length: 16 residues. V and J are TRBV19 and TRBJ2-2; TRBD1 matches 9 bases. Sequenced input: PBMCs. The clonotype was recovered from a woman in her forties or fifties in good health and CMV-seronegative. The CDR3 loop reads CASSIIFGQGSGELFF. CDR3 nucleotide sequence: TGTGCCAGTAGTATAATTTTCGGACAGGGGTCCGGGGAGCTGTTTTTT.